The source of this TCR beta chain is a study of PD-1 blockade in classical Hodgkin lymphoma. Study results and caveats: Possible causes of repertoire differences, disease activity or prior therapy, remain undefined. Reports indicated that newly diagnosed patients had lower baseline TCR diversity than healthy donors did.

Germline CDR1 MDHEN, CDR2 SYDVKM. The length of the CDR3 is 17 residues. With 5 bases clipped from V and 2 bases from J, the junction kept 9 bases outside the gene matches. Points on this clone: Antigen unknown.

The time point is: newly diagnosed, previously untreated cHL patient sample. For comparison, PBMCs from newly diagnosed, untreated classical Hodgkin lymphoma were used. Assay used: immunoSEQ multiplex PCR; TCRdb lists only in-frame clones, some missing. Here the sample spans about 16,000 clones, 84% being singletons. The source is a human donor with classical Hodgkin lymphoma. The sequenced material came from peripheral blood mononuclear cells (PBMCs). The rearrangement links TRBV28 to TRBJ2-3; TRBD2 agrees at 11 bases. The CDR3 nucleotides read TGTGCCAGCAGTACCCGGACTAGCGGGCACTACACAGATACGCAGTATTTT. This gives the protein CASSTRTSGHYTDTQYF.